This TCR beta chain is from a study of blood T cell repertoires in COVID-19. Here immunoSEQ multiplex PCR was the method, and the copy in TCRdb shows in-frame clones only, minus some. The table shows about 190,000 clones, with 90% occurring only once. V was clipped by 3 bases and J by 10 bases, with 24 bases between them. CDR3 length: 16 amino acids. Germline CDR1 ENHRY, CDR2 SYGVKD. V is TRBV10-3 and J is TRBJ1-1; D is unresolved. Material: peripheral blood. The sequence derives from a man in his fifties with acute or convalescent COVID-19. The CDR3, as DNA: TGTGCCATCAGTGACCCGGACCTCTCGGACTTGGCGAGAGCTTTCTTT. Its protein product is CAISDPDLSDLARAFF.